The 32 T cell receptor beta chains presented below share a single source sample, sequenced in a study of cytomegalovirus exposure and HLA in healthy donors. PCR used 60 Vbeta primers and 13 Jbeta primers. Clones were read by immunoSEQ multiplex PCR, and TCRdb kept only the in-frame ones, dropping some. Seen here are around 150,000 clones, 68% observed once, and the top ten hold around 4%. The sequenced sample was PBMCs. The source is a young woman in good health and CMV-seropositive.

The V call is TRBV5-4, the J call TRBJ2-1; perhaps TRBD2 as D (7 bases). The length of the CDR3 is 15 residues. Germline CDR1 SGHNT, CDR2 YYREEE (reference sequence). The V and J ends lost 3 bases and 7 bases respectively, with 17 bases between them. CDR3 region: CASSSSGGRWNEQFF. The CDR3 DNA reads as TGTGCCAGCAGCTCCTCGGGGGGCCGGTGGAATGAGCAGTTCTTC.

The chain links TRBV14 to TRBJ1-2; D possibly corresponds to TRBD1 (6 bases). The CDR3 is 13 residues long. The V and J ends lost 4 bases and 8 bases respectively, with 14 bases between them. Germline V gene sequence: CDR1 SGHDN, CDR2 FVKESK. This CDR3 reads CASSPQGSGGYTF. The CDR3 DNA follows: TGTGCCAGCAGCCCGCAGGGGTCAGGCGGCTACACCTTC.

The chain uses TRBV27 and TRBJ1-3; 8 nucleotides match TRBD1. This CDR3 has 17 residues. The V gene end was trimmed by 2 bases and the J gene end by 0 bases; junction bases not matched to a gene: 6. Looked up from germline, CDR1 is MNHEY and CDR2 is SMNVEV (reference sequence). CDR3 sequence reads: CASSLRGTGDSGNTIYF. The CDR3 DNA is TGTGCCAGCAGTTTAAGAGGGACAGGCGACTCTGGAAACACCATATATTTT.

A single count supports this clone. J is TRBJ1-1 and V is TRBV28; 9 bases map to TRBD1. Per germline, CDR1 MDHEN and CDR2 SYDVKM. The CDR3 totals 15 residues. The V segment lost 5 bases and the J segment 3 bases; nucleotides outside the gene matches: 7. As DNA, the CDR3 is TGTGCCAGCAGTGTCTACAGGGGGCTCGACACTGAAGCTTTCTTT. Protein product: CASSVYRGLDTEAFF.

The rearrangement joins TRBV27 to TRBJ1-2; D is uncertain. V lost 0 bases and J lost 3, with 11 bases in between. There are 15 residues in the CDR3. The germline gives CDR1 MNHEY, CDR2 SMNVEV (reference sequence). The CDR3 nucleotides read TGTGCCAGCAGTTTATCTGAGGGTATGGACTATGGCTACACCTTC. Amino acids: CASSLSEGMDYGYTF.

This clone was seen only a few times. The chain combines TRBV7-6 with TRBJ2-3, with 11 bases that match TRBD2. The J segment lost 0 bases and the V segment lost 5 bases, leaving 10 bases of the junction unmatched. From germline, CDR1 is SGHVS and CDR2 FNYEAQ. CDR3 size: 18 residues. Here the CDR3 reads CASSPSGLADGSTDTQYF. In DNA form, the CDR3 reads TGTGCCAGCAGCCCCTCGGGACTAGCGGACGGTAGCACAGATACGCAGTATTTT.

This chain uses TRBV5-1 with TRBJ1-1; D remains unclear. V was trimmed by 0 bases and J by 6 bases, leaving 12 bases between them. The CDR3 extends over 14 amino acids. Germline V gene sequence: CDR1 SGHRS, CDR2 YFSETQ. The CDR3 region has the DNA TGCGCCAGCAGCTTGGATGCAGGTACCCCTGAAGCTTTCTTT. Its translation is CASSLDAGTPEAFF.

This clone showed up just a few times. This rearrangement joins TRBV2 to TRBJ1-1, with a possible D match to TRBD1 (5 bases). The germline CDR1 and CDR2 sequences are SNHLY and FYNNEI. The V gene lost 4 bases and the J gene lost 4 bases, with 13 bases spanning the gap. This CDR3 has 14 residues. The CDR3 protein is CASSVMQGSTEAFF. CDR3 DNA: TGTGCCAGCAGTGTCATGCAGGGCAGCACTGAAGCTTTCTTT.

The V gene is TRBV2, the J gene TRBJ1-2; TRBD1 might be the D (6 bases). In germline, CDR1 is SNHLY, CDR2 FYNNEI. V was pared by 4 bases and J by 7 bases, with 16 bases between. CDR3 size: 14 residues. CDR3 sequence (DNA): TGTGCCAGCAGTGCCATTGAGAACAGGGCTGGCTACACCTTC. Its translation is CASSAIENRAGYTF.

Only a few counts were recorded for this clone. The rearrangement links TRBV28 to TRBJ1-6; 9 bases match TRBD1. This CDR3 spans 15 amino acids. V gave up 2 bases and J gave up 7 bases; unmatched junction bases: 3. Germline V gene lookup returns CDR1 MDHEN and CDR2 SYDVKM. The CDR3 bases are TGTGCCAGCAGTTTAATCGGGACAGGGAATTCACCCCTCCACTTT. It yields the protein CASSLIGTGNSPLHF. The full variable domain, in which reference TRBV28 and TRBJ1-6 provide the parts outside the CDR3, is DVKVTQSSRYLVKRTGEKVFLECVQDMDHENMFWYRQDPGLGLRLIYFSYDVKMKEKGDIPEGYSVSREKKERFSLILESASTNQTSMYLCASSLIGTGNSPLHFGNGTRLTVT.

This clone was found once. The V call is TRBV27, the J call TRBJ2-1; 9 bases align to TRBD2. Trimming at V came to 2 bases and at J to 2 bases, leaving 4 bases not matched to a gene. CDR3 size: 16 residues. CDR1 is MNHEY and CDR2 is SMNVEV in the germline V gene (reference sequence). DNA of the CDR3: TGTGCCAGCAGTTTAACAGCGGGGGGCGCCTACAATGAGCAGTTCTTC. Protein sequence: CASSLTAGGAYNEQFF.

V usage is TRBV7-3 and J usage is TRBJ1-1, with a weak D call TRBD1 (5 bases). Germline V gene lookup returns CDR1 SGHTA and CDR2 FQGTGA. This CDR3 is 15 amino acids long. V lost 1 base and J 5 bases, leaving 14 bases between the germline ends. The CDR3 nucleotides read TGTGCCAGCAGCTTAAATGGGGGGGTCGGAACTGAAGCTTTCTTT. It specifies CASSLNGGVGTEAFF.

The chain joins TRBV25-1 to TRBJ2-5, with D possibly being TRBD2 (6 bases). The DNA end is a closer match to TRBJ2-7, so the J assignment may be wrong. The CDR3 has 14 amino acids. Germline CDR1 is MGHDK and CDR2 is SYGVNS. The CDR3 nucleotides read TGTGCCAGCAGTGCCACCGGGAGCTCCTACGAGCAGTACTTC. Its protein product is CASSATGSSYEQYF.

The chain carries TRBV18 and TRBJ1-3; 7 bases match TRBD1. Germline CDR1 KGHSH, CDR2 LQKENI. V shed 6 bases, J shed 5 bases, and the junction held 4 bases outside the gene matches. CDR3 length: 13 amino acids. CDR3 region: CASSRDSRNTIYF. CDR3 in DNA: TGTGCCAGCTCGCGGGACAGCAGAAACACCATATATTTT.

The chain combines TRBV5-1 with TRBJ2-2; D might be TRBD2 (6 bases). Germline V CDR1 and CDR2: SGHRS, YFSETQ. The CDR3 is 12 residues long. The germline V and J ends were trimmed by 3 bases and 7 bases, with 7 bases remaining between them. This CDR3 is CASSWDFGELFF. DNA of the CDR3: TGCGCCAGCAGCTGGGACTTCGGGGAGCTGTTTTTT.

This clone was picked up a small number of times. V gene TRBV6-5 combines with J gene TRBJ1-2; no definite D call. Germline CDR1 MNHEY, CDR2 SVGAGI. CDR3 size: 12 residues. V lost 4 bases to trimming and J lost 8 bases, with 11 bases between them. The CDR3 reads CASSSREVGYTF. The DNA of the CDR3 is TGTGCCAGCAGTTCGCGGGAGGTCGGCTACACCTTC.

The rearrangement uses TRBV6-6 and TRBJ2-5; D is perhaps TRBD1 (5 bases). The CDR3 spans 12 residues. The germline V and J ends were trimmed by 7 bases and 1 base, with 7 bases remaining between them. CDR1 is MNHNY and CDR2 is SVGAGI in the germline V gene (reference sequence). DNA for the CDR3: TGTGCCAGCAAGGGGTCCCAAGAGACCCAGTACTTC. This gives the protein CASKGSQETQYF.

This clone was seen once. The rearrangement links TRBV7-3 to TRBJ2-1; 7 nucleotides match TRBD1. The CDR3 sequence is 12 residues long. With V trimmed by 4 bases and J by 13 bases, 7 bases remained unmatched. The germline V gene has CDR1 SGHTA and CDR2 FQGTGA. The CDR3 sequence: CASSSNRQGQFF. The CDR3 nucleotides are TGTGCCAGCAGCTCAAACCGACAGGGCCAGTTCTTC.

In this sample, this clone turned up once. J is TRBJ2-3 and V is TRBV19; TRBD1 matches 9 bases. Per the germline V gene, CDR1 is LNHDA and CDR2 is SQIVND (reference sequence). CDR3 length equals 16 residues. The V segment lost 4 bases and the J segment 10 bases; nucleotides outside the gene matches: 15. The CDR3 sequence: CASSTPGTGISGAQYF. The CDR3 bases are TGTGCCAGTAGTACCCCCGGGACAGGGATTTCGGGAGCGCAGTATTTT.

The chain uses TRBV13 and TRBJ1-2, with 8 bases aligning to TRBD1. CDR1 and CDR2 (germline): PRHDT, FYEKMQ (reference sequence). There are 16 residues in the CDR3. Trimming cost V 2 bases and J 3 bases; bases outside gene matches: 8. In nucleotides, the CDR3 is TGTGCCAGCAGCTTATTGTTCCAGGGGGCACACTATGGCTACACCTTC. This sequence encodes CASSLLFQGAHYGYTF. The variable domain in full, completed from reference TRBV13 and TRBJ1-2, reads AAGVIQSPRHLIKEKRETATLKCYPIPRHDTVYWYQQGPGQDPQFLISFYEKMQSDKGSIPDRFSAQQFSDYHSELNMSSLELGDSALYFCASSLLFQGAHYGYTFGSGTRLTVV.

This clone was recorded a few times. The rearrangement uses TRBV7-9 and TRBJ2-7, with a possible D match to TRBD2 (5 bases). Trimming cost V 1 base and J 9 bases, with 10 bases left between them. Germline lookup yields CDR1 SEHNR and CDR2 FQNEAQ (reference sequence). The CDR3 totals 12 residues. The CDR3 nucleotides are TGTGCCAGCAGCTTAGAAGGAGGTGGGCAGTACTTC. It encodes CASSLEGGGQYF.

The CDR3 sequence is CASSLQGRGSGGDEKLFF. The CDR3 bases are TGTGCCAGCAGTTTACAGGGCAGGGGATCGGGGGGGGATGAAAAACTGTTTTTT. The V and J genes are TRBV27 and TRBJ1-4; TRBD1 is a possible D gene (6 bases). The CDR3 sequence is 18 residues long. Per the germline V gene, CDR1 is MNHEY and CDR2 is SMNVEV (reference sequence). V was shortened by 2 bases and J by 6 bases, with 22 bases between the two germline ends.

DNA for the CDR3: TGTGCCAGCAGCGTAGGGCAGGTGGCCGCGTGGGATACGCAGTATTTT. Its translation: CASSVGQVAAWDTQYF. The rearrangement links TRBV9 to TRBJ2-3; D remains ambiguous. Trimming removed 0 bases at V and 6 bases at J, with 17 bases between. This CDR3 is built from 16 residues. Germline CDR1 and CDR2: SGDLS and YYNGEE.

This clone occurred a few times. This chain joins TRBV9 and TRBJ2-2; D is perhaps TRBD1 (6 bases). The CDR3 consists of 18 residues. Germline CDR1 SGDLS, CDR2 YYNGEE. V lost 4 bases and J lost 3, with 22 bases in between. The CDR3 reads CASSTRPKTGYDTGELFF. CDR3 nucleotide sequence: TGTGCCAGCAGCACCCGACCGAAAACAGGGTACGACACCGGGGAGCTGTTTTTT.

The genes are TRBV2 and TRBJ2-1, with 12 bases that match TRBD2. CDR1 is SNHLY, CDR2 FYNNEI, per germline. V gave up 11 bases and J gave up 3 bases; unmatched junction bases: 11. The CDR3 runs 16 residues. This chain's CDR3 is CARPKPGLAGYNEQFF. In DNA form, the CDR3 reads TGTGCCCGACCCAAGCCGGGACTAGCGGGCTACAATGAGCAGTTCTTC.

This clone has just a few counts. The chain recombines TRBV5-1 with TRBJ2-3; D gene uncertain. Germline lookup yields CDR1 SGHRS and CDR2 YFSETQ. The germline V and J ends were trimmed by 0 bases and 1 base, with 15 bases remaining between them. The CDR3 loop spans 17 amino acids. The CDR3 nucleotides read TGCGCCAGCAGCTTGGCCGCGGCGGCTCCCGGCACAGATACGCAGTATTTT. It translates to CASSLAAAAPGTDTQYF. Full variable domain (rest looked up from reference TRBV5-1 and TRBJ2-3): KAGVTQTPRYLIKTRGQQVTLSCSPISGHRSVSWYQQTPGQGLQFLFEYFSETQRNKGNFPGRFSGRQFSNSRSEMNVSTLELGDSALYLCASSLAAAAPGTDTQYFGPGTRLTVL.

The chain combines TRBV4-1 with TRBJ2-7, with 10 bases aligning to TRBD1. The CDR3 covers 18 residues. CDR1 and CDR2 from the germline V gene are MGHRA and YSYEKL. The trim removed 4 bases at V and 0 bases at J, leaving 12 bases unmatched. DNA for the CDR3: TGCGCCAGCAGCCCTCACCTACGGGACAGGGGAACCTCCTACGAGCAGTACTTC. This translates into CASSPHLRDRGTSYEQYF.

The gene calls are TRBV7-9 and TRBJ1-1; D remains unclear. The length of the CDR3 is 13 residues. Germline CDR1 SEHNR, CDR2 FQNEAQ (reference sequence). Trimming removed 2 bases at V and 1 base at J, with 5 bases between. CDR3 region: CASSLKQNTEAFF. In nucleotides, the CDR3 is TGTGCCAGCAGCTTAAAGCAGAACACTGAAGCTTTCTTT.

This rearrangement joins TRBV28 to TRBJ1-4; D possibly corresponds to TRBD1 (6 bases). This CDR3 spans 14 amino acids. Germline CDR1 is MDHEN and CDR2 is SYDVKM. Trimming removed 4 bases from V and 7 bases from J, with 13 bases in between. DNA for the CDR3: TGTGCCAGCAGTTCAGGGGCGCTTGGTGAAAAACTGTTTTTT. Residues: CASSSGALGEKLFF.

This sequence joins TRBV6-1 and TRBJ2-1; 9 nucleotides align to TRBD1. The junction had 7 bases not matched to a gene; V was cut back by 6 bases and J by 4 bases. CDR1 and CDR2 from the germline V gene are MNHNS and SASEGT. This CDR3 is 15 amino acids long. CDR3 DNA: TGTGCCAGCAGCAGAGGGACAGGGTCTTACAATGAGCAGTTCTTC. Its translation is CASSRGTGSYNEQFF.

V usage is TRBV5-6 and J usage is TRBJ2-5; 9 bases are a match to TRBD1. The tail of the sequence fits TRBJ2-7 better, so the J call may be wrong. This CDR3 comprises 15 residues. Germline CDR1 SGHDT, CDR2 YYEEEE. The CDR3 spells CASTSTGTGYHEQYF. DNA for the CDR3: TGTGCCAGCACCTCAACCGGGACAGGGTACCACGAGCAGTACTTC.

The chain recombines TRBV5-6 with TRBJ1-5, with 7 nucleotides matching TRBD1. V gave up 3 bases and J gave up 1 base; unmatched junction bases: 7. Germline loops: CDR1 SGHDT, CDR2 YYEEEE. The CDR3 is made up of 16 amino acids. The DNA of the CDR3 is TGTGCCAGCAGCTCAGCACAGGGGCTGAGCAATCAGCCCCAGCATTTT. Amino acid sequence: CASSSAQGLSNQPQHF.